These 16 T cell receptor beta chains were all obtained from the same sample, sequenced in a study of control samples from healthy donors and cancer patients. Clones were sequenced by immunoSEQ multiplex PCR, and TCRdb holds only the in-frame ones, with some missing. The sample lists around 110,000 clones, 80% to 90% occurring once. The specimen sequenced was PBMCs. The receptors derive from a woman aged 50 to 60 with colorectal cancer.

This rearrangement joins TRBV5-1 to TRBJ2-7; no clear D gene. Trimming removed 0 bases from V and 0 bases from J, with 7 bases in between. Germline CDR1 reads SGHRS; CDR2 reads YFSETQ. The CDR3 covers 14 residues. The CDR3 DNA sequence: TGCGCCAGCAGCTTGGACCCTAGCTCCTACGAGCAGTACTTC. This translates into CASSLDPSSYEQYF.

CDR3 in amino acids: CATSTGDYGYTF. Here the CDR3 DNA reads TGCGCCACCTCGACAGGGGACTATGGCTACACCTTC. The chain is built from TRBV10-2 and TRBJ1-2; TRBD1 matches 8 bases. Germline CDR1 is WSHSY and CDR2 is SAAADI. CDR3 size: 12 residues. With V trimmed by 10 bases and J by 3 bases, 4 bases remained unmatched.

The rearrangement uses TRBV19 and TRBJ2-3; D is undetermined. Per the germline V gene, CDR1 is LNHDA and CDR2 is SQIVND (reference sequence). The CDR3 is 14 amino acids. V was clipped by 1 base and J by 2 bases, with 7 bases between them. The CDR3 sequence is CASSIVSFTDTQYF. The CDR3 region has the DNA TGTGCCAGTAGTATAGTTAGTTTCACAGATACGCAGTATTTT.

Written as DNA, the CDR3 is TGTGCCAGCAGTTTACCCCCGCCAGGACATTGGTACTTC. Translated, it gives CASSLPPPGHWYF. V and J are TRBV28 and TRBJ2-7; perhaps TRBD1 as D (5 bases). Germline V CDR1 and CDR2: MDHEN, SYDVKM. There are 13 residues in the CDR3. V lost 2 bases and J lost 12, with 17 bases in between.

The genes are TRBV2 and TRBJ2-1; D may be TRBD1 (6 bases). Germline V gives CDR1 SNHLY, CDR2 FYNNEI. Trimming left V 7 bases short and J 7 bases short, with 17 bases between. The CDR3 has 14 residues. The CDR3 coding sequence is TGTGCCAGCACACCTAGTACAGGGAAAAATGAGCAGTTCTTC. Amino acid sequence: CASTPSTGKNEQFF. The entire variable domain, with the rest obtained from reference TRBV2 and TRBJ2-1, is as follows: EPEVTQTPSHQVTQMGQEVILRCVPISNHLYFYWYRQILGQKVEFLVSFYNNEISEKSEIFDDQFSVERPDGSNFTLKIRSTKLEDSAMYFCASTPSTGKNEQFFGPGTRLTVL.

The V and J genes are TRBV5-1 and TRBJ1-6; weak D call: TRBD1 (5 bases). From germline, CDR1 is SGHRS and CDR2 YFSETQ. This CDR3 has 15 amino acids. V lost 6 bases and J 7 bases, leaving 17 bases between the germline ends. CDR3 sequence (DNA): TGCGCCAGCACCCCCGTGGGACGGGGGAATTCACCCCTCCACTTT. Translated, it gives CASTPVGRGNSPLHF.

Here the CDR3 reads CASSLGTPAYEQYF. For the CDR3, the DNA is TGTGCCAGCAGCTTGGGGACACCCGCCTACGAGCAGTACTTC. The chain links TRBV5-6 to TRBJ2-7; TRBD1 is a possible D gene (5 bases). The CDR3 contains 14 residues. The V end was cut by 0 bases, the J end by 2 bases, with 9 bases between. CDR1 SGHDT and CDR2 YYEEEE come from the germline V gene.

The rearrangement links TRBV25-1 to TRBJ2-3, with 11 nucleotides matching TRBD2. After removal of 5 bases from V and 6 bases from J, the junction contained 16 bases not matched to a gene. Germline values: CDR1 MGHDK, CDR2 SYGVNS. This CDR3 is 18 amino acids long. CDR3 amino acids: CASSQLAGGNPRGDTQYF. CDR3 in DNA: TGTGCCAGCAGTCAGTTAGCGGGAGGGAATCCTCGGGGTGATACGCAGTATTTT.

Here the CDR3 reads CASSDDRSTDTQYF. CDR3 coding DNA: TGTGCCAGCAGTGACGACAGGAGCACAGATACGCAGTATTTT. The J gene is TRBJ2-3, the V gene TRBV6-1; maybe TRBD1 (6 bases). Trimming took off 3 bases at V and 0 bases at J, with 7 bases between the two ends. The germline gives CDR1 MNHNS, CDR2 SASEGT. The CDR3 loop spans 14 amino acids.

About this clone itself: This same CDR3 is encoded by further DNA sequences in the sample. The chain couples TRBV6-5 to TRBJ1-3; D ambiguous. Trimming pared 2 bases from V and 0 bases from J, leaving 5 bases between. The CDR3 runs to 14 residues. The germline V gene encodes CDR1 MNHEY and CDR2 SVGAGI. CDR3 bases: TGTGCCAGCAGTTACGATGGCTCTGGAAACACCATATATTTT. Encoded protein: CASSYDGSGNTIYF.

V gene TRBV12-3 or TRBV12-4 combines with J gene TRBJ1-2; D is unclear. CDR3 length: 13 amino acids. Trimming removed 3 bases from V and 4 bases from J, with 9 bases in between. CDR3 amino acids: CASSLGQFYGYTF. CDR3 sequence (DNA): TGTGCCAGCAGTTTGGGCCAGTTCTATGGCTACACCTTC.

V gene TRBV3-1 (or the pseudogene TRBV3-2) combines with J gene TRBJ2-7, with D possibly TRBD1 on 6 matching bases. The CDR3 length is 14 residues. Per germline, CDR1 LGHDT and CDR2 YNNKEL (reference sequence). Between the trimmed V and J ends, which lost 7 bases and 0 bases, there was a span of 13 bases. CDR3 nucleotide sequence: TGTGCCAGCAATGGCCAGGGGAACTCCTACGAGCAGTACTTC. It translates to CASNGQGNSYEQYF.

This sequence joins TRBV6-1 and TRBJ1-3; D is ambiguous. Germline V gives CDR1 MNHNS, CDR2 SASEGT. The CDR3 runs 17 residues. The V end lost 3 bases, the J end lost 0 bases, and 15 bases lay between the germline ends. The chain's CDR3 is CASSDQRAGFSGNTIYF. In DNA form, the CDR3 reads TGTGCCAGCAGTGACCAAAGAGCGGGATTCTCTGGAAACACCATATATTTT.

A remark on this clone: The germline gene is not matched at one end of the junction; a read error may be the cause. This chain connects TRBV7-7 to TRBJ2-7; a possible D gene is TRBD2 (7 bases). This CDR3 comprises 17 residues. CDR1 is SSHAT and CDR2 is FNYEAQ in the germline V gene (reference sequence). The CDR3: CASSPTLGGASSYEQYF. Written as DNA, the CDR3 is TGTGCTAGCAGCCCCACGTTGGGGGGGGCGAGCTCCTACGAGCAGTACTTC.

The V and J genes are TRBV19 and TRBJ1-5; D remains unclear. This CDR3 comprises 15 residues. CDR1 is LNHDA and CDR2 is SQIVND in the germline V gene (reference sequence). The V and J ends lost 5 bases and 0 bases respectively, with 11 bases between them. The chain's CDR3 is CASSWSRYSNQPQHF. The DNA of the CDR3 is TGTGCCAGTAGTTGGTCGCGATATAGCAATCAGCCCCAGCATTTT.

The J gene is TRBJ2-7, the V gene TRBV9, with a weak D call TRBD2 (6 bases). V was cut by 3 bases and J by 0 bases, with 10 bases left in between. There are 14 residues in the CDR3. CDR1 and CDR2 (germline): SGDLS, YYNGEE. The CDR3 loop is CASSGRESSYEQYF. Here the CDR3 DNA reads TGTGCCAGCAGCGGTCGGGAGAGCTCCTACGAGCAGTACTTC.